This T cell receptor beta chain was documented in a study of cytomegalovirus exposure and HLA in healthy donors. Overall study: In terms of ancestry, the Caucasian-associated cluster contained roughly four fifths of the roughly 400 genotyped donors.

This PCR relied on a set of 60 Vbeta primers and 13 Jbeta primers. TCRdb's copy holds only in-frame clones and misses some; the assay was immunoSEQ multiplex PCR. The repertoire holds about 160,000 clones, with approximately 80% as singletons. This CDR3 comprises 16 residues. The V gene's germline CDR1 is LNHDA and CDR2 SQIVND (reference sequence). Between the trimmed V and J ends, which lost 7 bases and 4 bases, there was a span of 19 bases. Points on this clone: Its cognate antigen is unknown.

Study-level findings and limits: By HLA locus, TCR association rates varied in a later analysis, with DRB1 showing the most and HLA-C the fewest. Later analysis identified a missense DCLRE1C variant that was linked to TCR beta V- and J-gene trimming. Per a later analysis, HLA-associated TCR beta chains showed more clonal expansion than other, equally common TCR beta chains.

The chain uses TRBV19 and TRBJ2-2; D perhaps matches TRBD1 (5 bases). This receptor was identified in a man in his forties or fifties in good health and CMV-seronegative. The sequencing input was PBMCs. The CDR3 nucleotides read TGTGCCAGTAAGGGGCGACCGAACCTCGGCACCGGGGAGCTGTTTTTT. It is translated as CASKGRPNLGTGELFF.